This T cell receptor (beta chain) was sequenced in a study of blood T cell repertoires in COVID-19. Study as a whole: The analysed material was cDNA or gDNA that came from T cells, B-cell-depleted T cells, or PBMCs.

Sequencing used immunoSEQ multiplex PCR; TCRdb keeps in-frame clones, though not all of them. The sample includes around 250,000 clones, around 88% of them seen just once. The study drew participants aged about 18 to 89 years from 20 to 30 US areas. The sequencing input was PBMCs or T cells enriched from blood (not recorded which). The clonotype comes from a woman aged 25 to 45 who had recovered from COVID-19.

The CDR3 loop is CASSFVRVGRGEKLFF. CDR3 nucleotides: TGTGCCAGCAGTTTCGTCCGCGTAGGGCGGGGTGAAAAACTGTTTTTT. The gene calls are TRBV7-2 and TRBJ1-4; D call uncertain. The V gene lost 6 bases and the J gene lost 7 bases, with 21 bases spanning the gap. CDR1 is SGHTA, CDR2 FQGNSA, per germline. The CDR3 runs 16 residues.